This TCR beta chain was sequenced in a study of T-cell reconstitution after alpha-beta-depleted transplantation in children. Whole-study findings and limits: Counts and diversity of T cells one year after transplant came mostly from newly produced T cells. Alpha-beta T cells present about two months after transplant were reported to originate from several hundred expanded graft clones. Surviving recipient cells, namely T cells and thymic progenitors, were the source of high day-60 TCRbeta diversity in some patients.

Using unique molecular identifiers, the investigators prepared the TCRbeta library. TCRdb re-called the PCR reads through MiXCR, storing one row per CDR3 protein. This table holds just under 250,000 distinct CDR3 sequences, 25% found once. The germline gives CDR1 KGHDR, CDR2 SFDVKD. The CDR3 extends over 13 amino acids. The V segment lost 7 bases and the J segment 5 bases; nucleotides outside the gene matches: 3. Details on this clonotype: Its antigen is not identified.

The genes are TRBV24-1 and TRBJ2-2; 7 bases line up with TRBD1. The origin of this receptor is a girl aged 2-10 years with Fanconi anemia, due to receive a stem cell transplant. The sequenced sample was PBMCs, obtained before TCRalphabeta/CD19-depleted stem cell transplant. The chain's CDR3 is CATRDRETGELFF. In DNA, the CDR3 is TGTGCCACCAGAGACAGGGAAACCGGGGAGCTGTTTTTT.